This T cell receptor (beta chain) was observed in a study of cytomegalovirus exposure and HLA in healthy donors. 13 Jbeta primers and 60 Vbeta primers were used for the PCR. Generated by immunoSEQ multiplex PCR, the TCRdb table keeps only in-frame clones and is missing some. Of around 170,000 clones listed, roughly 83% are singletons. With 3 bases clipped from V and 7 bases from J, the junction kept 6 bases outside the gene matches. The CDR3 has 14 amino acids. The V gene's germline CDR1 is LNHNV and CDR2 YYDKDF (reference sequence). With regard to this clone: As yet, its antigen is unknown.

General observations from the study: The majority of CMV-associated TCR beta chains were reported as apparently HLA-restricted in a later analysis.

The TCR was taken from a boy aged 2 to 9 in good health and CMV-seronegative. The sequenced material came from PBMCs. V and J are TRBV15 and TRBJ1-2; TRBD1 matches at 9 bases. The CDR3 DNA reads TGTGCCACCAGCAGCCCGGGACAGGGCGGTGGCTACACCTTC. This codes for CATSSPGQGGGYTF.